One sample yielded the 5 T cell receptor beta chains listed below, sequenced in a study of shared clonotypes between healthy human individuals. Sequenced by immunoSEQ multiplex PCR; TCRdb stores in-frame clones only, minus some. The sample has about a million clones, 60% to 85% seen once. The sample consisted of memory CD4+ T cells sorted from blood. Subset denoted: CD45RA-negative fraction. The receptors originated from a man younger than 35 in good health.

Ten or more counts support this clone. This chain joins TRBV11-2 and TRBJ1-1; the D is unclear. This CDR3 contains 14 residues. Trimming stripped 1 base from V and 1 base from J, with 7 bases between. The germline V gene has CDR1 SGHAT and CDR2 FQNNGV. CDR3 region: CASSLATENTEAFF. CDR3 coding DNA: TGTGCCAGCAGCTTAGCGACGGAGAACACTGAAGCTTTCTTT.

The rearrangement joins TRBV7-9 to TRBJ1-4; D is undetermined. Germline V gene data show CDR1 as SEHNR and CDR2 as FQNEAQ (reference sequence). Trimming pared 3 bases from V and 8 bases from J, leaving 19 bases between. The CDR3 is made up of 16 amino acids. The CDR3 region has the DNA TGTGCCAGCAGCTTTCGGCCCACCTTTCCCAGCGAAAAACTGTTTTTT. This sequence encodes CASSFRPTFPSEKLFF.

CDR3 in amino acids: CASSPTDDSYSPNYGYTF. CDR3 DNA sequence: TGTGCCAGCTCACCGACCGATGACAGCTATTCCCCTAACTATGGCTACACCTTC. The V gene is TRBV18, the J gene TRBJ1-2; TRBD1 is a possible D gene (5 bases). Trimming pared 3 bases from V and 0 bases from J, leaving 20 bases between. Germline assignment: CDR1 KGHSH and CDR2 LQKENI. The CDR3 has 18 amino acids.

V and J are TRBV5-1 and TRBJ2-5; 9 bases are shared with TRBD2. This CDR3 contains 16 residues. CDR1 is SGHRS, CDR2 YFSETQ, per germline. Trimming cost V 0 bases and J 2 bases; bases outside gene matches: 5. DNA for the CDR3: TGCGCCAGCAGCTTGGTTAGCGGGGGCCGACAAGAGACCCAGTACTTC. This codes for CASSLVSGGRQETQYF. Full variable domain (rest looked up from reference TRBV5-1 and TRBJ2-5): KAGVTQTPRYLIKTRGQQVTLSCSPISGHRSVSWYQQTPGQGLQFLFEYFSETQRNKGNFPGRFSGRQFSNSRSEMNVSTLELGDSALYLCASSLVSGGRQETQYFGPGTRLLVL.

The rearrangement links TRBV2 to TRBJ1-4; possible D gene TRBD1, 5 bases. The CDR3 has 15 residues. The V end was cut by 3 bases, the J end by 7 bases, with 15 bases between. Germline assignment: CDR1 SNHLY and CDR2 FYNNEI. The CDR3 coding sequence is TGTGCCAGCAGTGATCGGGGGGTCGGTTTTGAAAAACTGTTTTTT. Translating gives CASSDRGVGFEKLFF.